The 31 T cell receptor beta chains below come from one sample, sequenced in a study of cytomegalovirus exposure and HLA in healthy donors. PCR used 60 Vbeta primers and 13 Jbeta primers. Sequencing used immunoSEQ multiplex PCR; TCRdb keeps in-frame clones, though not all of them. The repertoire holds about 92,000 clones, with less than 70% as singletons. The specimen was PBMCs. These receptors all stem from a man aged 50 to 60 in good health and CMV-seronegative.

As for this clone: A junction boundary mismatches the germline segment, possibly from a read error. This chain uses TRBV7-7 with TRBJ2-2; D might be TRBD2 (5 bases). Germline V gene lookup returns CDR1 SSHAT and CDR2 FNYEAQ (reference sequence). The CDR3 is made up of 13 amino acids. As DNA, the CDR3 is TGTGCTAGCAGCTGGGGAGCAACCGGGGAGCTGTTTTTT. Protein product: CASSWGATGELFF.

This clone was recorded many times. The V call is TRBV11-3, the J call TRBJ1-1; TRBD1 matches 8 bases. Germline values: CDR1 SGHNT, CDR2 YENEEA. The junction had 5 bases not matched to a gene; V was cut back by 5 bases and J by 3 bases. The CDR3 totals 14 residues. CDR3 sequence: CASSGQGGDTEAFF. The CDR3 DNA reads TGTGCCAGCAGCGGACAGGGAGGGGACACTGAAGCTTTCTTT.

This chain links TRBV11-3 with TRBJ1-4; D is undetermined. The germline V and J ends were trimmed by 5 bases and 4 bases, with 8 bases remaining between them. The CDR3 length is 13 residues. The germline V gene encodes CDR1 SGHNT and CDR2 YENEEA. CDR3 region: CASSPRDNEKLFF. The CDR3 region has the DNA TGTGCCAGCAGCCCGAGGGATAATGAAAAACTGTTTTTT.

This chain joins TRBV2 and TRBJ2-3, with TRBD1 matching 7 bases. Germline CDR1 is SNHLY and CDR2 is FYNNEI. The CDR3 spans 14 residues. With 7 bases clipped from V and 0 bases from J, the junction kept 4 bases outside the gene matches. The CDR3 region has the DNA TGTGCCAGCACCTCGGGACAGAGCACAGATACGCAGTATTTT. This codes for CASTSGQSTDTQYF.

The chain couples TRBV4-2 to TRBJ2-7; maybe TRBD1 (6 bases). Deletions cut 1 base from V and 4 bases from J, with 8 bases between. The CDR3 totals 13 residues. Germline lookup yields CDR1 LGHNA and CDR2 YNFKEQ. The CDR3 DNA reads TGTGCCAGCAGCCAAGTCCAGGGGTACGAGCAGTACTTC. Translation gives CASSQVQGYEQYF.

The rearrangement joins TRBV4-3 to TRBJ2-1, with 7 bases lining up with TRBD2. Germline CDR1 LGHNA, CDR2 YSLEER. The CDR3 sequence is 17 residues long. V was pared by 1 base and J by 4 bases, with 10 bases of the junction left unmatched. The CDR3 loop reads CASSQASRGGNYNEQFF. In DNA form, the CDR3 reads TGCGCCAGCAGCCAAGCTTCTCGCGGGGGAAATTACAATGAGCAGTTCTTC.

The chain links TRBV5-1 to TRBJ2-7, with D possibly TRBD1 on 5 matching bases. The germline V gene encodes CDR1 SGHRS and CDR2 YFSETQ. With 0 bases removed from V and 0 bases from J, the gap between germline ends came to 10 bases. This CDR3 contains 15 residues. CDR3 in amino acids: CASSLGAGNSYEQYF. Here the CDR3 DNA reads TGCGCCAGCAGCTTGGGGGCAGGGAACTCCTACGAGCAGTACTTC.

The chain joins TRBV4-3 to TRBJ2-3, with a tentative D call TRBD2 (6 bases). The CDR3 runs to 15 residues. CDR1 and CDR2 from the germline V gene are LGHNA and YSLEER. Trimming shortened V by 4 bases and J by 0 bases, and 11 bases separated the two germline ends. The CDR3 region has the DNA TGCGCCAGCAGCCTTATCAGCGGGAGCACAGATACGCAGTATTTT. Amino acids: CASSLISGSTDTQYF.

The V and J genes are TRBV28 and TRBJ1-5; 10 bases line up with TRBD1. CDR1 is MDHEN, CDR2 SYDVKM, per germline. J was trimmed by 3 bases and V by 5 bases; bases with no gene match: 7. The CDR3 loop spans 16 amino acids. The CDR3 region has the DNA TGTGCCAGCAGTGAGGGACAGGGGTTGGTCAATCAGCCCCAGCATTTT. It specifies CASSEGQGLVNQPQHF.

The CDR3 nucleotides read TGTGCCAGCAGTGGGATCGGGGGACAGCCCCAGCATTTT. Its translation: CASSGIGGQPQHF. This chain connects TRBV2 to TRBJ1-5; D is possibly TRBD1 (5 bases). V was pared by 4 bases and J by 7 bases, with 11 bases between. The CDR3 covers 13 residues. Germline V gene data show CDR1 as SNHLY and CDR2 as FYNNEI.

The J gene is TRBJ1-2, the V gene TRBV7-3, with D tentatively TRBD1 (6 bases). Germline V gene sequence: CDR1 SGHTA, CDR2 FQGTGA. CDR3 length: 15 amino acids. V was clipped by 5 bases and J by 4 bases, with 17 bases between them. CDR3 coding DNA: TGTGCCAGCAGCCCGAGTGGGACACCGCGCTATGGCTACACCTTC. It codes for CASSPSGTPRYGYTF.

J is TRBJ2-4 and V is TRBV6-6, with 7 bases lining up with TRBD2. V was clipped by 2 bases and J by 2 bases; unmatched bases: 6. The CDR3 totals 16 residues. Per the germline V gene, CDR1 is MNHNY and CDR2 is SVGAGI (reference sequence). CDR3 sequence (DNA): TGTGCCAGCAGTTACCGGCCAGCGGGATCCAAAAACATTCAGTACTTC. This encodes CASSYRPAGSKNIQYF.

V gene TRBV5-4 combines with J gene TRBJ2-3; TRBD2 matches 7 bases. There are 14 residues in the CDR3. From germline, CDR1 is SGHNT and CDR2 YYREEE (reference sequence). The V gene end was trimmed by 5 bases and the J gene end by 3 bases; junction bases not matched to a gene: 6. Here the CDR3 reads CASRGGAGTDTQYF. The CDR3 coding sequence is TGTGCCAGCAGGGGGGGAGCGGGAACAGATACGCAGTATTTT.

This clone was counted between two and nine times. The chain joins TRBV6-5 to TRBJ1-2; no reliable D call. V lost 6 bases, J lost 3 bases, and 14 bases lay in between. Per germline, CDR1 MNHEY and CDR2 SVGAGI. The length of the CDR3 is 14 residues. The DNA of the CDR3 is TGTGCCAGCAGGTCACCGACCGGGTACTATGGCTACACCTTC. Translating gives CASRSPTGYYGYTF.

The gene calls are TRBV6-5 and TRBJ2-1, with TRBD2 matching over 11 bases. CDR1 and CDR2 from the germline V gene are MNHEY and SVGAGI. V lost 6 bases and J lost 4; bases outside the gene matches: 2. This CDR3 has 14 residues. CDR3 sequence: CASRASGGYNEQFF. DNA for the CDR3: TGTGCCAGCAGGGCTAGCGGGGGGTACAATGAGCAGTTCTTC.

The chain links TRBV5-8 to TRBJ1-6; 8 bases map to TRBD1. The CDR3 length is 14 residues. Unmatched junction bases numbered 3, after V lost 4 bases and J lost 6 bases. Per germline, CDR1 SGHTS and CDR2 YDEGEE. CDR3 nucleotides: TGTGCCAGCAGCCTCGGACAGGGTAATTCACCCCTCCACTTT. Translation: CASSLGQGNSPLHF. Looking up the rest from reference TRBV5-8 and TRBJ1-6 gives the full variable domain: EAGVTQSPTHLIKTRGQQATLRCSPISGHTSVYWYQQALGLGLQFLLWYDEGEERNRGNFPPRFSGRQFPNYSSELNVNALELEDSALYLCASSLGQGNSPLHFGNGTRLTVT.

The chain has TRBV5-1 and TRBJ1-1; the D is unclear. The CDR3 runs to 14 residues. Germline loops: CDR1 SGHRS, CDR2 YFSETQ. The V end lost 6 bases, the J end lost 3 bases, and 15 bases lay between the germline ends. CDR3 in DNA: TGCGCCAGCAAGTATATGGGCTCGGACACTGAAGCTTTCTTT. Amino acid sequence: CASKYMGSDTEAFF.

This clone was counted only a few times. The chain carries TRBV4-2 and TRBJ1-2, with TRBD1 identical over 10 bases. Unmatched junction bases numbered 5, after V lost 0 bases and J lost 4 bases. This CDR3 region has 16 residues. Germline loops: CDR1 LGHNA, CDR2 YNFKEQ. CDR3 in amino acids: CASSQEYRDRGYGYTF. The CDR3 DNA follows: TGTGCCAGCAGCCAAGAGTACCGGGACAGGGGCTATGGCTACACCTTC.

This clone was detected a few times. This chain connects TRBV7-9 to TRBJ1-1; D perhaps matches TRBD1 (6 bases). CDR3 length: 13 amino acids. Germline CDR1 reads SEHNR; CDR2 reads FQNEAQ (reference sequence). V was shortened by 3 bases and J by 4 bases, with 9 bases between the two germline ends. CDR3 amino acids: CASSFIGGTEAFF. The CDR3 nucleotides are TGTGCCAGCAGCTTTATAGGGGGCACTGAAGCTTTCTTT.

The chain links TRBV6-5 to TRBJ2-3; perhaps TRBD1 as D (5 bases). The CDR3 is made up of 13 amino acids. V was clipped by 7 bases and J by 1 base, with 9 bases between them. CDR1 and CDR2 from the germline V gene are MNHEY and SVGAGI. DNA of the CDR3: TGTGCCAGCATGGGGCCAGGCACAGATACGCAGTATTTT. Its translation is CASMGPGTDTQYF.

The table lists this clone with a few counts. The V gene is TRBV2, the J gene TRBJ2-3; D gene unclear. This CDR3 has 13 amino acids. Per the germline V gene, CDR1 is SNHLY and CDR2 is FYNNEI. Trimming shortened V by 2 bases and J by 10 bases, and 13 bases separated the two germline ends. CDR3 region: CASSEFTSNAQYF. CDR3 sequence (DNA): TGTGCCAGCAGTGAATTCACATCGAATGCGCAGTATTTT.

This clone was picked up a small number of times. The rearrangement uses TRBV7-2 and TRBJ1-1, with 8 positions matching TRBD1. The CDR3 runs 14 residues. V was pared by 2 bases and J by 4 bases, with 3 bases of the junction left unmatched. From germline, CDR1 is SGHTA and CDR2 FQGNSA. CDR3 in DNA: TGTGCCAGCAGCTTAAACAGGGGGGCCACTGAAGCTTTCTTT. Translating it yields CASSLNRGATEAFF.

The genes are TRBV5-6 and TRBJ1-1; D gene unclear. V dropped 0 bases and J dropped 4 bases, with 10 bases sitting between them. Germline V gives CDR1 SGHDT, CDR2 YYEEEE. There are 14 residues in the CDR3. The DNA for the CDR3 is TGTGCCAGCAGCTTGGCTCCAGGTGGCACTGAAGCTTTCTTT. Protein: CASSLAPGGTEAFF.

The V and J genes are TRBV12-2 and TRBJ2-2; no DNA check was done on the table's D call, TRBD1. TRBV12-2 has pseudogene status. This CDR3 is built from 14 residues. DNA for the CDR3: TGTGCAAGTCCCGGACAGGGTACCACCGGGGAGCTGTTTTTT. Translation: CASPGQGTTGELFF.

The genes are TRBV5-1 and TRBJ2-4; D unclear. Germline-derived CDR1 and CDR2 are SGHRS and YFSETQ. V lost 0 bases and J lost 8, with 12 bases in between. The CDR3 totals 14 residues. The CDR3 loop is CASSLAEIMDIQYF. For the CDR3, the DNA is TGCGCCAGCAGCTTGGCCGAGATAATGGACATTCAGTACTTC.

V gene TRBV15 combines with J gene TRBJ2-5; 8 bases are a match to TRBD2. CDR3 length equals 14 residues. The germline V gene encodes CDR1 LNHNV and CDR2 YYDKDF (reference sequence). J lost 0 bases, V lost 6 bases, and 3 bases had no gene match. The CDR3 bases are TGTGCCACCAGTGGCGGGGGGTACCAAGAGACCCAGTACTTC. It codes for CATSGGGYQETQYF.

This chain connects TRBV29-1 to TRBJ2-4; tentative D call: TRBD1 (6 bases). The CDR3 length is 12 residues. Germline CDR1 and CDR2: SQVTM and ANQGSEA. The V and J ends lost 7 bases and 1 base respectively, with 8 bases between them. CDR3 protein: CSAGQAKNIQYF. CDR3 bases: TGCAGCGCAGGACAGGCCAAAAACATTCAGTACTTC.

Here the CDR3 DNA reads TGCGCCAGCAGCTTACCCGGGACAGCGGGCTCTGGGGCCAACGTCCTGACTTTC. This sequence encodes CASSLPGTAGSGANVLTF. The chain recombines TRBV5-1 with TRBJ2-6; a weak D match, TRBD1 (7 bases). Germline V gene lookup returns CDR1 SGHRS and CDR2 YFSETQ. Trimming cost V 2 bases and J 0 bases, with 15 bases left between them. The CDR3 loop spans 18 amino acids.

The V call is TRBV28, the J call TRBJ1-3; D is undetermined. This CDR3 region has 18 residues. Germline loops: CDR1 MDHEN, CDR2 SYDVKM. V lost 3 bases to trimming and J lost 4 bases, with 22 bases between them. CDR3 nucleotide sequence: TGTGCCAGCAGTTTTATTTCTCCCGAACACAGATCGGGAAACACCATATATTTT. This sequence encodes CASSFISPEHRSGNTIYF.

The CDR3 is CASSMGLAGLGSYEQYV. CDR3 DNA sequence: TGTGCCAGCAGCATGGGACTAGCGGGCCTGGGGTCCTACGAGCAGTACGTC. The chain is built from TRBV7-9 and TRBJ2-7; 12 bases map to TRBD2. From germline, CDR1 is SEHNR and CDR2 FQNEAQ (reference sequence). J gave up 1 base and V 5 bases, and 9 bases lay outside the gene matches. The CDR3 consists of 17 residues.

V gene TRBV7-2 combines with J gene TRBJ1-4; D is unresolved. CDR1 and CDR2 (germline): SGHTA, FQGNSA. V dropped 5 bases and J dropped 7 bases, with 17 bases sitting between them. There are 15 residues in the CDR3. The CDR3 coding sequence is TGTGCCAGCAGCCCCCCTAACTCCCGGGGTGAAAAACTGTTTTTT. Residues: CASSPPNSRGEKLFF.